The sequence of this T cell receptor (beta chain) was determined in a study of blood T cell repertoires in COVID-19. About the research overall: Italy, Spain and the United States were the sources of the convalescent and acute COVID-19 samples. Sample material is recorded as cDNA or gDNA derived from T cells, B-cell-depleted T cells, or PBMCs.

The CDR3 has 14 amino acids. The germline CDR1 and CDR2 sequences are SGDLS and YYNGEE. Original methodology: Amplification of reference gene primers provided the estimated nucleated cell counts. The table came from immunoSEQ multiplex PCR; TCRdb's copy has only in-frame clones and leaves some out. From that table come the V and J calls and clone size; the DNA was used to work out D and trimming. This sample has some 100,000 clones; roughly 90% occur once, and the top ten carry 7% to 9%. Concerning this clone: At one end, the junction sequence differs from germline, possibly due to a read error.

The sequence derives from a human donor in a cohort sampled during active COVID-19. The sequenced material came from peripheral blood. The rearrangement uses TRBV9 and TRBJ1-2; maybe TRBD1 (6 bases). This CDR3 is CVSNMAGANYGYTF. DNA for the CDR3: TGTGTCAGCAATATGGCAGGGGCCAACTATGGCTACACCTTC.